The source of this T cell receptor beta chain is a study of OX40 agonist ivuxolimab in advanced cancers. Study background: Three patients responded partially, comprising one with hepatocellular carcinoma and two with cutaneous melanoma.

Clones were sequenced by immunoSEQ multiplex PCR, and TCRdb holds only the in-frame ones, with some missing. Of approximately 45,000 clones listed, roughly four fifths are singletons. A remark on this clone: Its antigen remains unknown.

Trimming cost V 2 bases and J 7 bases; bases outside gene matches: 9. Germline V gene sequence: CDR1 KGHSH, CDR2 LQKENI. The CDR3 runs to 15 residues. Whole-study results and caveats: The average count of expanded clones was higher among CD8+ T cells than among CD4+. In a subset of nonresponders, normalized T-cell clonal expansion was also low.

This specimen was CD4+ or CD8+ T cells sorted from blood, taken in a trial of the OX40 agonist ivuxolimab. The TCR comes from an adult with an advanced solid tumor such as melanoma, head and neck, liver or kidney cancer. This sequence joins TRBV18 and TRBJ2-7, with TRBD2 identical over 9 bases. CDR3 residues: CASSPGIAGVGEQYF. The CDR3 bases are TGTGCCAGCTCACCAGGGATAGCGGGAGTGGGTGAGCAGTACTTC.